This record concerns one T cell receptor beta chain sequence. Its antigen is not known. TCR beta cDNA libraries had unique molecular identifiers. Once roughly 0.85 to 11 million T cells were used, about 490,000 cDNA molecules resulted. TCRdb re-called the PCR reads through MiXCR, storing one row per CDR3 protein. The data hold 400,000 to 500,000 distinct CDR3 sequences, with approximately 39% observed a single time. This CDR3 has 18 residues. Unmatched junction bases numbered 13, after V lost 1 base and J lost 7 bases. This entry comes from a study of post-analysis software for immune sequencing data. For the study at large: Progressive-relapsing, secondary progressive and relapsing-remitting multiple sclerosis were among the disease courses included.

Study-level points and caveats: Versus controls, multiple sclerosis patients showed significantly lower diversity (normalized Chao1). With TRBV5-6, TRBV5-1 and TRBV20-1 included, about five TRBV segments were more frequent in patients than in controls. Same-batch preparations were strongly co-clustered by F measure.

Sequences were obtained from blood. V and J are TRBV12-3 or TRBV12-4 and TRBJ1-5, with TRBD1 matching over 10 bases. The TCR comes from a girl under 10 years old with multiple sclerosis. CDR3 bases: TGTGCCAGCAGTTTAGGGCCCGCCTGGACAGGGGGTAAACAGCCCCAGCATTTT. Translated: CASSLGPAWTGGKQPQHF.